One and the same sample provided the 32 T cell receptor beta chains below, sequenced in a study of T-cell memory formation after mild COVID-19. TCRdb itself ran the 5' RACE reads through MiXCR, one entry per CDR3 protein. The sample lists about 390,000 distinct CDR3 sequences, 15% to 20% occurring once. Sample: PBMCs or a T cell subset sorted from them (not recorded which). The origin of the receptors is a young man who had mild COVID-19 (a few samples of this study predate the infection). Cell type and time point are not known.

In its sample, this clonotype was seen a few times. The V gene is TRBV7-6, the J gene TRBJ2-2; D is possibly TRBD2 (5 bases). This CDR3 has 15 amino acids. V was shortened by 1 base and J by 5 bases, with 11 bases between the two germline ends. Germline CDR1 is SGHVS and CDR2 is FNYEAQ. Here the CDR3 DNA reads TGTGCCAGCAGCTTAGAGTCACGCGGGACCGGGGAGCTGTTTTTT. Translation gives CASSLESRGTGELFF. The full variable domain, completed using reference TRBV7-6 and TRBJ2-2, is GAGVSQSPRYKVTKRGQDVALRCDPISGHVSLYWYRQALGQGPEFLTYFNYEAQQDKSGLPNDRFSAERPEGSISTLTIQRTEQRDSAMYRCASSLESRGTGELFFGEGSRLTVL.

This clonotype was found a few times. The chain couples TRBV20-1 to TRBJ2-1, with TRBD1 matching 10 bases. Germline CDR1 and CDR2: DFQATT and SNEGSKA (reference sequence). With V trimmed by 3 bases and J by 8 bases, 7 bases remained unmatched. This CDR3 comprises 14 residues. Here the CDR3 reads CSARGTGEAYEQFF. For the CDR3, the DNA is TGCAGTGCTAGGGGGACAGGGGAGGCATATGAGCAGTTCTTC.

Many counts were recorded for this clonotype. In DNA form, the CDR3 reads TGTGCCAGCAGTTTAGCTCGGTCCTACGAGCAGTACTTC. This sequence encodes CASSLARSYEQYF. This chain uses TRBV27 with TRBJ2-7; D uncertain. Trimming shortened V by 2 bases and J by 1 base, and 6 bases separated the two germline ends. The CDR3 is made up of 13 amino acids. The germline V gene encodes CDR1 MNHEY and CDR2 SMNVEV (reference sequence).

This clonotype has a handful of counts. The CDR3 bases are TGTGCCAGCAGCACCTATAACAATGAGCAGTTCTTC. Protein: CASSTYNNEQFF. The genes are TRBV7-2 and TRBJ2-1; D call uncertain. CDR3 length: 12 residues. The germline V and J ends were trimmed by 5 bases and 5 bases, with 7 bases remaining between them. Per the germline V gene, CDR1 is SGHTA and CDR2 is FQGNSA.

The chain carries TRBV5-1 and TRBJ2-1, with D possibly called TRBD1 or TRBD2 (6 bases each). V was clipped by 0 bases and J by 4 bases, with 17 bases between them. From germline, CDR1 is SGHRS and CDR2 YFSETQ. The CDR3 length is 17 residues. The CDR3 loop reads CASSLAKGGGDYNEQFF. As DNA, the CDR3 is TGCGCCAGCAGCTTGGCCAAAGGAGGGGGAGATTACAATGAGCAGTTCTTC.

This chain links TRBV3-1 with TRBJ1-1, with D perhaps matching TRBD1 (5 bases). Germline lookup yields CDR1 LGHDT and CDR2 YNNKEL (reference sequence). V lost 0 bases, J lost 0 bases, and 14 bases lay in between. The CDR3 is 17 residues long. CDR3 loop: CASSQDRKGRLNTEAFF. Written as DNA, the CDR3 is TGTGCCAGCAGCCAAGATCGAAAGGGACGGCTGAACACTGAAGCTTTCTTT. The whole variable domain, remainder taken from reference TRBV3-1 and TRBJ1-1, is DTAVSQTPKYLVTQMGNDKSIKCEQNLGHDTMYWYKQDSKKFLKIMFSYNNKELIINETVPNRFSPKSPDKAHLNLHINSLELGDSAVYFCASSQDRKGRLNTEAFFGQGTRLTVV.

The rearrangement joins TRBV7-7 to TRBJ1-4; D unresolved. Germline values: CDR1 SSHAT, CDR2 FNYEAQ (reference sequence). The CDR3 is made up of 14 amino acids. V lost 5 bases and J 10 bases, leaving 17 bases between the germline ends. Here the CDR3 reads CASSQEGSEGKLFF. The DNA for the CDR3 is TGTGCCAGCAGCCAAGAGGGCAGCGAGGGAAAACTGTTTTTT. The complete variable domain, with remaining parts taken from reference TRBV7-7 and TRBJ1-4, reads GAGVSQSPRYKVTKRGQDVTLRCDPISSHATLYWYQQALGQGPEFLTYFNYEAQPDKSGLPSDRFSAERPEGSISTLTIQRTEQRDSAMYRCASSQEGSEGKLFFGSGTQLSVL.

CDR3 in DNA: TGTGCCAGCAGCTTAAGGACAGGGGGACTAATTTCCTACAATGAGCAGTTCTTC. This translates into CASSLRTGGLISYNEQFF. The chain employs TRBV11-1 and TRBJ2-1; 10 bases are a match to TRBD1. The CDR3 has 18 amino acids. The V segment lost 2 bases and the J segment 1 base; nucleotides outside the gene matches: 8. CDR1 and CDR2 (germline): SGHAT, FQDESV (reference sequence).

This clonotype has a count of ten or more. The J gene is TRBJ2-3, the V gene TRBV24-1; TRBD2 aligns across 8 bases. V was pared by 5 bases and J by 6 bases, with 9 bases of the junction left unmatched. This CDR3 is 15 amino acids long. The germline gives CDR1 KGHDR, CDR2 SFDVKD. The CDR3 spells CATSARRGGGDTQYF. CDR3 DNA sequence: TGTGCCACCAGTGCCCGCCGCGGCGGGGGGGATACGCAGTATTTT.

The chain employs TRBV12-3 or TRBV12-4 and TRBJ2-7; D remains unclear. The CDR3 is 15 amino acids. Between the trimmed V and J ends, which lost 4 bases and 3 bases, there was a span of 16 bases. The chain's CDR3 is CASSSPGFQRYEQYF. CDR3 DNA sequence: TGTGCCAGCAGTTCCCCCGGCTTTCAACGCTACGAGCAGTACTTC.

J is TRBJ2-7 and V is TRBV27; 12 bases map to TRBD1. The V gene end was trimmed by 1 base and the J gene end by 3 bases; junction bases not matched to a gene: 4. Germline assignment: CDR1 MNHEY and CDR2 SMNVEV (reference sequence). The CDR3 has 16 amino acids. DNA for the CDR3: TGTGCCAGCAGTTTATACGGGACAGGGGGCCTCTACGAGCAGTACTTC. Translation: CASSLYGTGGLYEQYF.

The J gene is TRBJ1-2, the V gene TRBV5-1; 7 bases are shared with TRBD1. Germline CDR1 SGHRS, CDR2 YFSETQ. V lost 0 bases and J lost 8; bases outside the gene matches: 10. CDR3 length equals 15 residues. CDR3 nucleotides: TGCGCCAGCAGCTTGGCCCGGGACAGCAGCGGGGGCTACACCTTC. It translates to CASSLARDSSGGYTF.

This sequence joins TRBV3-1 and TRBJ1-2, with D perhaps matching TRBD1 (5 bases). The CDR3 has 12 amino acids. CDR1 is LGHDT, CDR2 YNNKEL, per germline (reference sequence). The ends were cut back, 3 bases at V and 5 bases at J, with 7 bases in the middle. The CDR3, as DNA: TGTGCCAGCAGCCAGGGGGTATATGGCTACACCTTC. Residues: CASSQGVYGYTF.

The chain recombines TRBV20-1 with TRBJ2-1, with D possibly matching TRBD2 (5 bases). The ends were cut back, 3 bases at V and 7 bases at J, with 13 bases in the middle. There are 13 residues in the CDR3. The germline V gene has CDR1 DFQATT and CDR2 SNEGSKA (reference sequence). The CDR3, as DNA: TGCAGTGCTAGGGTGGGGTCGGGGAATGAGCAGTTCTTC. This codes for CSARVGSGNEQFF.

This clonotype was observed a handful of times. The V call is TRBV6-2 or TRBV6-3, the J call TRBJ1-1, with D maybe TRBD1 (5 bases). This CDR3 comprises 14 residues. Trimming cost V 3 bases and J 1 base, with 9 bases left between them. From germline, CDR1 is MNHEY and CDR2 SVGEGT. The CDR3 coding sequence is TGTGCCAGCAGTTATCAGGGCCCGAACACTGAAGCTTTCTTT. Its translation is CASSYQGPNTEAFF.

This chain connects TRBV7-9 to TRBJ2-1, with D possibly matching TRBD2 (5 bases). The CDR3 is 14 residues long. Germline V gene data show CDR1 as SEHNR and CDR2 as FQNEAQ (reference sequence). Trimming took off 2 bases at V and 9 bases at J, with 14 bases between the two ends. The DNA of the CDR3 is TGTGCCAGCAGCTTATCAACCGGGATCACTGAGCAGTTCTTC. Encoded protein: CASSLSTGITEQFF.

This clonotype was observed once. The chain's CDR3 is CASGFVHYEQYV. The CDR3 coding sequence is TGTGCCAGCGGTTTCGTTCATTACGAGCAGTACGTC. The chain joins TRBV2 to TRBJ2-7, with unresolved D. V lost 8 bases and J 4 bases, leaving 12 bases between the germline ends. The CDR3 extends over 12 amino acids. Germline-derived CDR1 and CDR2 are SNHLY and FYNNEI.

The chain is built from TRBV6-5 and TRBJ2-5; a weak D match, TRBD2 (5 bases). Trimming pared 0 bases from V and 6 bases from J, leaving 11 bases between. The germline V gene encodes CDR1 MNHEY and CDR2 SVGAGI. This CDR3 contains 14 residues. The CDR3 sequence: CASSYSSGRQTQYF. In DNA form, the CDR3 reads TGTGCCAGCAGTTACTCGAGCGGAAGGCAGACCCAGTACTTC.

This clonotype was seen many times. The chain carries TRBV7-2 and TRBJ2-7; 10 positions agree with TRBD1. Unmatched junction bases numbered 10, after V lost 5 bases and J lost 6 bases. The CDR3 length is 15 residues. Germline V gene data show CDR1 as SGHTA and CDR2 as FQGNSA. The CDR3: CASSNPDRGRFEQYF. The CDR3 DNA sequence: TGTGCCAGCAGCAATCCTGACAGGGGGCGCTTCGAGCAGTACTTC.

The chain employs TRBV6-5 and TRBJ1-2; tentative D call: TRBD1 (5 bases). The CDR3 consists of 11 residues. V was pared by 8 bases and J by 8 bases, with 12 bases between. CDR1 is MNHEY, CDR2 SVGAGI, per germline. CDR3 nucleotides: TGTGCCAGCTATGGGGCGCGGGGCTACACCTTC. It encodes CASYGARGYTF.

The chain carries TRBV9 and TRBJ1-3; no clear D gene. The germline V and J ends were trimmed by 3 bases and 0 bases, with 4 bases remaining between them. Germline lookup yields CDR1 SGDLS and CDR2 YYNGEE. The CDR3 contains 13 residues. This chain's CDR3 is CASSGHSGNTIYF. The CDR3 DNA is TGTGCCAGCAGCGGACACTCTGGAAACACCATATATTTT.

This clonotype was counted a few times. The V gene is TRBV9, the J gene TRBJ2-1, with D possibly matching TRBD1 (5 bases). Germline CDR1 and CDR2: SGDLS and YYNGEE. The CDR3 spans 14 residues. Trimming took 4 bases from V and 1 from J, leaving 9 bases between them. In DNA, the CDR3 is TGTGCCAGCAGCCTGACAGCATCCTACAATGAGCAGTTCTTC. It encodes CASSLTASYNEQFF.

This clonotype was seen a handful of times. V is TRBV5-1 and J is TRBJ2-2; no firm D call. The CDR3 contains 13 residues. Trimming stripped 7 bases from V and 2 bases from J, with 9 bases between. Germline V gives CDR1 SGHRS, CDR2 YFSETQ. DNA of the CDR3: TGCGCCAGCCATACGGGCAACACCGGGGAGCTGTTTTTT. Translating gives CASHTGNTGELFF.

This clonotype was recorded a few times. The genes are TRBV20-1 and TRBJ2-6; D is possibly TRBD1 or TRBD2 (5 bases each). This CDR3 spans 17 amino acids. V dropped 1 base and J dropped 0 bases, with 13 bases sitting between them. CDR1 and CDR2 from the germline V gene are DFQATT and SNEGSKA (reference sequence). This chain's CDR3 is CSARVGRASSGANVLTF. CDR3 sequence (DNA): TGCAGTGCTAGAGTGGGGCGGGCCAGCTCTGGGGCCAACGTCCTGACTTTC.

The chain employs TRBV5-1 and TRBJ2-3, with 8 bases identical to TRBD2. Germline CDR1 is SGHRS and CDR2 is YFSETQ. The CDR3 loop spans 16 amino acids. V dropped 4 bases and J dropped 0; count of bases not matched to a gene: 7. This CDR3 is CASSRGLAESTDTQYF. The CDR3 bases are TGCGCCAGCAGCCGAGGACTAGCTGAAAGCACAGATACGCAGTATTTT.

The chain combines TRBV20-1 with TRBJ2-6; D gene unclear. The germline gives CDR1 DFQATT, CDR2 SNEGSKA (reference sequence). V gave up 5 bases and J gave up 0 bases, with 8 bases separating them. The CDR3 covers 14 residues. CDR3 in amino acids: CSAPALSGANVLTF. In nucleotides, the CDR3 is TGCAGTGCTCCCGCACTCTCTGGGGCCAACGTCCTGACTTTC.

A few counts support this clonotype. The chain links TRBV4-2 to TRBJ1-4; D is uncertain. The CDR3 is 16 residues long. Trimming took 3 bases from V and 1 from J, leaving 12 bases between them. CDR1 LGHNA and CDR2 YNFKEQ come from the germline V gene. The CDR3 loop is CASSQTTARTNEKLFF. CDR3 coding DNA: TGTGCCAGCAGCCAGACGACGGCCAGAACTAATGAAAAACTGTTTTTT.

The rearrangement uses TRBV4-2 and TRBJ2-5; the D is unclear. With 1 base removed from V and 3 bases from J, the gap between germline ends came to 15 bases. The germline CDR1 and CDR2 sequences are LGHNA and YNFKEQ. The CDR3 is 16 amino acids. The CDR3 bases are TGTGCCAGCAGCCAAGCAGTGGGTTCCTCAGAAGAGACCCAGTACTTC. Encoded protein: CASSQAVGSSEETQYF.

The chain couples TRBV19 to TRBJ2-1; a possible D gene is TRBD2 (7 bases). Per germline, CDR1 LNHDA and CDR2 SQIVND (reference sequence). The ends were cut back, 6 bases at V and 8 bases at J, with 20 bases in the middle. This CDR3 has 15 residues. This CDR3 is CASSPEGGAEDEQFF. The CDR3 bases are TGTGCCAGTAGCCCCGAAGGGGGGGCCGAGGATGAGCAGTTCTTC. The complete variable domain, with remaining parts taken from reference TRBV19 and TRBJ2-1, reads DGGITQSPKYLFRKEGQNVTLSCEQNLNHDAMYWYRQDPGQGLRLIYYSQIVNDFQKGDIAEGYSVSREKKESFPLTVTSAQKNPTAFYLCASSPEGGAEDEQFFGPGTRLTVL.

The chain joins TRBV12-3 or TRBV12-4 to TRBJ1-2, with 9 bases matching TRBD1. Trimming cost V 6 bases and J 6 bases; bases outside gene matches: 5. The CDR3 spans 13 residues. The CDR3 region is CASRKQGADGYTF. CDR3 bases: TGTGCCAGCAGGAAACAGGGGGCGGATGGCTACACCTTC.

This clonotype has a handful of counts. V usage is TRBV5-1 and J usage is TRBJ2-1, with 9 bases matching TRBD2. This CDR3 has 16 amino acids. CDR1 is SGHRS and CDR2 is YFSETQ in the germline V gene. After removal of 5 bases from V and 6 bases from J, the junction contained 12 bases not matched to a gene. The CDR3 DNA sequence: TGCGCCAGCAGACCTGTTGTGGCTAGCGGGGCCAATGAGCAGTTCTTC. It codes for CASRPVVASGANEQFF.

V gene TRBV5-4 combines with J gene TRBJ1-3; no reliable D call. The CDR3 extends over 15 amino acids. Germline CDR1 SGHNT, CDR2 YYREEE (reference sequence). V lost 5 bases and J lost 0, with 12 bases in between. DNA for the CDR3: TGTGCCAGCAGGGGATCAGGAGCCTCTGGAAACACCATATATTTT. Its translation: CASRGSGASGNTIYF.